The clone carrying this T cell receptor (beta chain) was observed a handful of times. Germline assignment: CDR1 SGHTA and CDR2 FQGNSA. The CDR3 has 15 amino acids. Trimming left V 4 bases short and J 2 bases short, with 12 bases between. Sequencing was performed with immunoSEQ multiplex PCR; in TCRdb, only in-frame clones are kept and a portion is missing. This sample has 60,000 to 100,000 clones, with around 92% found just once. The sample belongs to a study of OX40 agonist ivuxolimab in advanced cancers. The input for sequencing was CD4+ or CD8+ T cells sorted from blood, taken in a trial of the OX40 agonist ivuxolimab. This sequence originates from an adult with an advanced solid tumor such as melanoma, head and neck, liver or kidney cancer. The chain employs TRBV7-2 and TRBJ1-5; D remains ambiguous. DNA of the CDR3: TGTGCCAGCAGCTCCTGGGGTGCGGGCAATCAGCCCCAGCATTTT. Its protein product is CASSSWGAGNQPQHF.